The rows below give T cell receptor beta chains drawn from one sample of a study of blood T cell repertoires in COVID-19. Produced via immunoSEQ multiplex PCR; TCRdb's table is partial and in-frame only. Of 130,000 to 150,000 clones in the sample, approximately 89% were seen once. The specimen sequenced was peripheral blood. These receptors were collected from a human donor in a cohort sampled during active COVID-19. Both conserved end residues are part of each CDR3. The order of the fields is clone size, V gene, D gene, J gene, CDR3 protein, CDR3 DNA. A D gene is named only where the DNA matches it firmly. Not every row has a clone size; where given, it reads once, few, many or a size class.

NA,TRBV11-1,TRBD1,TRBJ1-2,CASSEQGRGLFGYTF,TGTGCCAGCAGCGAACAGGGGAGAGGCTTATTTGGCTACACCTTC
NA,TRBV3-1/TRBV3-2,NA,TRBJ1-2,CASSRWPDGYTF,TGTGCCAGCAGCCGCTGGCCCGATGGCTACACCTTC
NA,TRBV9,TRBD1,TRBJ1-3,CASSVSTPLQGTGNTIYF,TGTGCCAGCAGCGTCAGTACCCCTTTACAGGGGACAGGAAACACCATATATTTT
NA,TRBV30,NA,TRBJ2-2,CAWSVQVPGELFF,TGTGCCTGGAGTGTACAAGTCCCCGGGGAGCTGTTTTTT
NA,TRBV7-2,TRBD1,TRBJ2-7,CASSSRTGSYEQYF,TGTGCCAGCAGCTCCAGGACAGGGAGTTACGAGCAGTACTTC
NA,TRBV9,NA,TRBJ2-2,CASSVTGDTGELFF,TGTGCCAGCAGCGTCACCGGAGACACCGGGGAGCTGTTTTTT
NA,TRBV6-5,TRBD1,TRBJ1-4,CASRNRGGNEKLFF,TGTGCCAGCCGAAACAGGGGGGGGAATGAAAAACTGTTTTTT
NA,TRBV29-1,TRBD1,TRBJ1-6,CSVQWQGEDSPLHF,TGCAGCGTCCAGTGGCAGGGGGAGGATTCACCCCTCCACTTT
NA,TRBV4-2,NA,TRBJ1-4,CASSQDGAGRVGEKLFF,TGTGCCAGCAGCCAAGATGGGGCAGGGAGGGTAGGTGAAAAACTGTTTTTT
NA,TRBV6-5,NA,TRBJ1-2,CASSPTEGPDGYTF,TGTGCCAGCAGCCCCACGGAGGGGCCCGATGGCTACACCTTC
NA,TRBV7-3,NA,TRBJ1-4,CASSPGRGEKLFF,TGTGCCAGCAGCCCAGGCCGGGGTGAAAAACTGTTTTTT
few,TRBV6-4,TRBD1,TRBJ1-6,CASSGRQGWNLPLHF,TGTGCCAGCAGTGGTCGACAGGGTTGGAATTTACCCCTCCACTTT
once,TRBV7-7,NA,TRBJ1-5,CASSLVAAGGFRGNQPQHF,TGTGCTAGCAGCTTAGTGGCCGCGGGGGGATTTAGGGGCAATCAGCCCCAGCATTTT
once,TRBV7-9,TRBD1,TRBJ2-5,CASSTGTGIRLGEETQYF,TGTGCCAGCAGCACCGGGACAGGGATACGTTTAGGGGAAGAGACCCAGTACTTC
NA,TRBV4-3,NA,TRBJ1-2,CASSDRGDYGYTF,TGCGCCAGCAGCGACCGGGGAGACTATGGCTACACCTTC
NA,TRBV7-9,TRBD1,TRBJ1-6,CASSFRLQGSQGENSPLHF,TGTGCCAGCAGCTTCCGGCTACAGGGGTCCCAAGGAGAGAATTCACCCCTCCACTTT
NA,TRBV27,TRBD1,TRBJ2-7,CASSSGDRKAYEQYF,TGTGCCAGCAGTTCCGGGGACAGAAAAGCCTACGAGCAGTACTTC
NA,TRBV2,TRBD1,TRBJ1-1,CASRFDRVAEAFF,TGTGCCAGCAGATTTGACAGGGTAGCTGAAGCTTTCTTT
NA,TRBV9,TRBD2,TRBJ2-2,CASSPILTSGSTGELFF,TGTGCCAGCAGCCCTATACTCACTAGCGGAAGCACCGGGGAGCTGTTTTTT
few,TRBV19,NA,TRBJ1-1,CASSTYTEAFF,TGTGCCAGTAGTACGTACACTGAAGCTTTCTTT
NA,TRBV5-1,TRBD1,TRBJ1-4,CASSLGTGGNEKLFF,TGCGCCAGCAGCTTGGGAACAGGGGGTAATGAAAAACTGTTTTTT
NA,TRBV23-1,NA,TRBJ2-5,CASSPARAKTQYF,TGCGCCAGCAGTCCGGCCAGAGCGAAGACCCAGTACTTC
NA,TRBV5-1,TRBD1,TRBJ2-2,CASNMGQAYGELFF,TGCGCCAGCAACATGGGACAGGCCTACGGGGAGCTGTTTTTT
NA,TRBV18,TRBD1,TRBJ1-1,CASSPDRGLNEAFF,TGTGCCAGCTCACCCGACAGGGGGCTTAATGAAGCTTTCTTT
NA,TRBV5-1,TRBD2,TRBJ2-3,CASSLPTSGGAPDTQYF,TGCGCCAGCAGCTTGCCAACTAGCGGGGGGGCCCCCGATACGCAGTATTTT
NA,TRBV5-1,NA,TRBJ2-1,CASSFTGHNNEQFF,TGCGCCAGCAGCTTTACTGGGCACAACAATGAGCAGTTCTTC
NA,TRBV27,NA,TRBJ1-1,CASSPLHSGATAFF,TGTGCCAGCAGTCCCCTCCACTCAGGGGCAACGGCTTTCTTT
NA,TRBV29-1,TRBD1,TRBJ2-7,CSVVDRATYEQYF,TGCAGCGTTGTCGACAGGGCCACCTACGAGCAGTACTTC
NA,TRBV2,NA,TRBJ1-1,CASSLTVMNTEAFF,TGTGCCAGCAGTTTGACAGTCATGAACACTGAAGCTTTCTTT